This record concerns one TCR beta chain sequence. Its antigen remains unidentified. The data originate from a study of T cells expressing NK-cell markers. Across the whole study: TCR beta repertoires came from sorted CD3+CD56+NKG2C+, CD3+CD56+NKG2C- and CD3+CD56-NKG2C+ T cells. Within the sequenced cohort of eight donors, seven exhibited HCMV seropositivity and one was seronegative. Study outcomes and limitations: These clonotypes also led the CD3+CD56-NKG2C+ fraction in a few donors.

For each CDR3 protein, TCRdb gives one entry from its re-call of the 5' RACE reads, without DNA. The sample totals hundreds of thousands of distinct CDR3 sequences; its top ten clones hold 4% to 5%. Sequencing was carried out using blood T cells: a sorted CD56 or NKG2C T cell subset, CD4+ or CD8+ T cells, or bulk PBMC T cells (not recorded which). This TCR derives from a woman aged 18 to 75 in good health.

The CDR3 loop is CASSLTGTDTQYF. The chain couples TRBV7-3 to TRBJ2-3. Germline values: CDR1 SGHTA, CDR2 FQGTGA. The CDR3 is 13 residues long.